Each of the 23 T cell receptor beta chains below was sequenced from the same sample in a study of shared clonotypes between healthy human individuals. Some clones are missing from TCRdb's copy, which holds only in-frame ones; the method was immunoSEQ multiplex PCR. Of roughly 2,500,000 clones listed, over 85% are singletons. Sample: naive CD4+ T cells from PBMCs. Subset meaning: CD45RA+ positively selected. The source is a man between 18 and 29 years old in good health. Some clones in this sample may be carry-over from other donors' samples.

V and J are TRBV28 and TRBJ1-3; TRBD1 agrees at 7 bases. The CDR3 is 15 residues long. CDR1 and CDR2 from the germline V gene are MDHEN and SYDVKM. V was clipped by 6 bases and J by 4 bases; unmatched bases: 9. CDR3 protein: CASSRPPGQGNTIYF. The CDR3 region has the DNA TGTGCCAGCAGCCGCCCACCGGGACAGGGAAACACCATATATTTT.

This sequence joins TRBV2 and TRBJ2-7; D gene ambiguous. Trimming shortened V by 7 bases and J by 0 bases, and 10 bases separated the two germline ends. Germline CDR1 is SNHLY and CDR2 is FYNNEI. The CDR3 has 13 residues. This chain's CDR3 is CASMAGDSYEQYF. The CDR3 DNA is TGTGCCAGCATGGCCGGTGACTCCTACGAGCAGTACTTC.

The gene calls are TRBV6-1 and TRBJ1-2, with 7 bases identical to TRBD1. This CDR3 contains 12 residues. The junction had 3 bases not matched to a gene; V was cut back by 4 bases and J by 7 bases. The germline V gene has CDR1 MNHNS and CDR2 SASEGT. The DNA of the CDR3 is TGTGCCAGCAGTGTTCACAGGGGTGGCTACACCTTC. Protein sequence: CASSVHRGGYTF.

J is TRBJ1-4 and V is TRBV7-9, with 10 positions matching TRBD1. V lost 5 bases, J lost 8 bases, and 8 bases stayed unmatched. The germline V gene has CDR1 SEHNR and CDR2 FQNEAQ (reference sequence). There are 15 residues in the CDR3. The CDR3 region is CASSERQGAGEKLFF. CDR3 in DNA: TGTGCCAGCAGCGAAAGACAGGGGGCGGGCGAAAAACTGTTTTTT.

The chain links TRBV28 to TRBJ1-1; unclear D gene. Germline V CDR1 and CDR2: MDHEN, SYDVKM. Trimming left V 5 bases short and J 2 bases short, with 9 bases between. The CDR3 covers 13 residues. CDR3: CASSTEVNTEAFF. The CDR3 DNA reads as TGTGCCAGCAGTACAGAAGTCAACACTGAAGCTTTCTTT.

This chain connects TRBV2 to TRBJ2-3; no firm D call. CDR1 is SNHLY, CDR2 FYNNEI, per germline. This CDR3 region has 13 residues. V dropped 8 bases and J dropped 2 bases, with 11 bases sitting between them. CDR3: CASAVRNTDTQYF. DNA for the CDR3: TGTGCCAGCGCCGTGAGGAACACAGATACGCAGTATTTT.

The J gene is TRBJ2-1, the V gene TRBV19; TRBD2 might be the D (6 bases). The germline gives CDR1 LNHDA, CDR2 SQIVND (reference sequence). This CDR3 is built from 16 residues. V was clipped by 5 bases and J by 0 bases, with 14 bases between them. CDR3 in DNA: TGTGCCAGTAGTCTTCAGGAAGCGGGCTCCTACAATGAGCAGTTCTTC. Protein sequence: CASSLQEAGSYNEQFF.

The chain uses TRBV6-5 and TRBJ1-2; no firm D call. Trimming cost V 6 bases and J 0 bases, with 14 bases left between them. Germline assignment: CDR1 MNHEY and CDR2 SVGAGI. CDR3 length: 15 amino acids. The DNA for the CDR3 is TGTGCCAGCAGCCGAACAGCCAGCGCTAACTATGGCTACACCTTC. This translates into CASSRTASANYGYTF.

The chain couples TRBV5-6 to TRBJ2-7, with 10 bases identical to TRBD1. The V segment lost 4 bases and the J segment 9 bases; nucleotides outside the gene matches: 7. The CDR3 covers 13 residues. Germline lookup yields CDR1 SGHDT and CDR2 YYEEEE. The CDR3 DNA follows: TGTGCCAGCAGCCGAGGACAGGGGGGAGGGCAGTACTTC. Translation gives CASSRGQGGGQYF. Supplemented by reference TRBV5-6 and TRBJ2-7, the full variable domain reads DAGVTQSPTHLIKTRGQQVTLRCSPKSGHDTVSWYQQALGQGPQFIFQYYEEEERQRGNFPDRFSGHQFPNYSSELNVNALLLGDSALYLCASSRGQGGGQYFGPGTRLTVT.

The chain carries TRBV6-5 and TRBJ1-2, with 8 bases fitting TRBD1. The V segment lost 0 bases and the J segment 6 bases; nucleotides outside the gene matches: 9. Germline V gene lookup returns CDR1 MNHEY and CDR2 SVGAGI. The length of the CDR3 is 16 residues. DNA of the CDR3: TGTGCCAGCAGTTACTCGATCCAGAGGACAGGGCATGGCTACACCTTC. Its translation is CASSYSIQRTGHGYTF.

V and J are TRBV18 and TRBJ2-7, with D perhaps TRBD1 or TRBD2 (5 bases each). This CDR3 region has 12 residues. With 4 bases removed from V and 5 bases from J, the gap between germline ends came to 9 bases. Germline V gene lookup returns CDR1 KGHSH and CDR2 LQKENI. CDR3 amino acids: CASSQRGDEQYF. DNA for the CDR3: TGTGCCAGCTCACAGAGGGGAGACGAGCAGTACTTC.

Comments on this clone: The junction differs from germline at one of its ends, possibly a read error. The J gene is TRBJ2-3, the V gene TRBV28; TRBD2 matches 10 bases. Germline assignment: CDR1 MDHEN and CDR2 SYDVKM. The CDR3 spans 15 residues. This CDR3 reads CASSLLAAGGPSIPF. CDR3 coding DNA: TGTGCCAGCAGTTTATTGGCAGCGGGAGGGCCGAGTATACCTTTT.

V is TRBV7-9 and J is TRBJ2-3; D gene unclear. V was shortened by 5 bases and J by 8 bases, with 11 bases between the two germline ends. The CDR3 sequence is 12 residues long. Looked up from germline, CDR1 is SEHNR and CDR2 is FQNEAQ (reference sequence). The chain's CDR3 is CASSTDAGTQYF. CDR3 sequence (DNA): TGTGCCAGCAGCACGGACGCTGGTACGCAGTATTTT. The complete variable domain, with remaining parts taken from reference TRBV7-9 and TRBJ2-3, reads DTGVSQNPRHKITKRGQNVTFRCDPISEHNRLYWYRQTLGQGPEFLTYFQNEAQLEKSRLLSDRFSAERPKGSFSTLEIQRTEQGDSAMYLCASSTDAGTQYFGPGTRLTVL.

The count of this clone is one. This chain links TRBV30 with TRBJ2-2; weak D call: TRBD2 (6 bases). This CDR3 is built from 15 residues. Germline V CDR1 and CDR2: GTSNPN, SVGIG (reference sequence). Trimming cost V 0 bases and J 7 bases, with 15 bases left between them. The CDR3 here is CAWSVNRASDGELFF. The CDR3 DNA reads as TGTGCCTGGAGTGTGAATAGGGCTAGCGACGGGGAGCTGTTTTTT.

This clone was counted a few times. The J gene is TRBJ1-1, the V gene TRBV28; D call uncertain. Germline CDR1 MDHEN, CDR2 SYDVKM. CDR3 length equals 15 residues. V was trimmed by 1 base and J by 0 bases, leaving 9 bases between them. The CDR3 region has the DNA TGTGCCAGCAGTTTATCGGGATTCATGAACACTGAAGCTTTCTTT. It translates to CASSLSGFMNTEAFF.

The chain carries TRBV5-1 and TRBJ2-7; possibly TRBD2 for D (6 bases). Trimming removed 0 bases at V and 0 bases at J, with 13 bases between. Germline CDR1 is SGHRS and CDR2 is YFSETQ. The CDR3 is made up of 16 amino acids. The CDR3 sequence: CASSLAVAANSYEQYF. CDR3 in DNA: TGCGCCAGCAGCTTGGCAGTAGCGGCTAACTCCTACGAGCAGTACTTC.

The chain's CDR3 is CASSSSGRAYHEQYF. The CDR3, as DNA: TGTGCCAGCAGTTCTAGCGGGAGGGCCTACCACGAGCAGTACTTC. J is TRBJ2-7 and V is TRBV6-5, with 12 positions matching TRBD2. Per the germline V gene, CDR1 is MNHEY and CDR2 is SVGAGI. V lost 4 bases and J lost 5; bases outside the gene matches: 6. The CDR3 has 15 amino acids.

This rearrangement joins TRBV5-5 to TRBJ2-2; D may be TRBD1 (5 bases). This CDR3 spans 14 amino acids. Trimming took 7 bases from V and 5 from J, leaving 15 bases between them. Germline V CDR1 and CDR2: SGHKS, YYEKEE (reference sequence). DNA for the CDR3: TGTGCCAGCTTTCGGCAGGGAAGTACCGGGGAGCTGTTTTTT. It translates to CASFRQGSTGELFF. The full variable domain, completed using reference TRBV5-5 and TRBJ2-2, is DAGVTQSPTHLIKTRGQQVTLRCSPISGHKSVSWYQQVLGQGPQFIFQYYEKEERGRGNFPDRFSARQFPNYSSELNVNALLLGDSALYLCASFRQGSTGELFFGEGSRLTVL.

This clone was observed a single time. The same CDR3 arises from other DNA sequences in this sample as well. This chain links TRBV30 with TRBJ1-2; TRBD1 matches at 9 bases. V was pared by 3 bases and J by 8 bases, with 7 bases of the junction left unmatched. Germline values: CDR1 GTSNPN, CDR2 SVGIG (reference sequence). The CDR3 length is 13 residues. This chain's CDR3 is CAWSPDRGSGYTF. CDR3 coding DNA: TGTGCCTGGAGCCCGGACAGGGGCTCCGGCTACACCTTC.

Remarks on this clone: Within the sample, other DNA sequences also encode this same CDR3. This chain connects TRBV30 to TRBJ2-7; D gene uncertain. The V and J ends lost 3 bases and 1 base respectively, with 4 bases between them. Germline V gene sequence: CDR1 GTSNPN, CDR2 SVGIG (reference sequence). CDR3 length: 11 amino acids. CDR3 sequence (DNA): TGTGCCTGGAGCCGATCCTACGAGCAGTACTTC. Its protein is CAWSRSYEQYF. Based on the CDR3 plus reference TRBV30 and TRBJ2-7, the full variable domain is SQTIHQWPATLVQPVGSPLSLECTVEGTSNPNLYWYRQAAGRGLQLLFYSVGIGQISSEVPQNLSASRPQDRQFILSSKKLLLSDSGFYLCAWSRSYEQYFGPGTRLTVT.

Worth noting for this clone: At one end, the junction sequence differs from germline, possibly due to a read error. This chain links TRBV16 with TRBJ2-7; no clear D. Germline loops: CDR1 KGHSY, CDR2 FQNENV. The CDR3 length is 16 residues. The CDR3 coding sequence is TGTGCCAGCAGCCAAGGCGGCCCACCCGCCCCCTACGTGCAGTACTTC. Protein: CASSQGGPPAPYVQYF.

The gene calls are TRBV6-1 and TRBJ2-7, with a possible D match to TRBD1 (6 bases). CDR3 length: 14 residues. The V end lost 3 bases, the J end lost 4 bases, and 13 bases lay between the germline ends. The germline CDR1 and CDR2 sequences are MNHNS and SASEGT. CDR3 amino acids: CASSESQGRYEQYF. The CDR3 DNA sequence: TGTGCCAGCAGTGAGTCCCAGGGGCGGTACGAGCAGTACTTC.

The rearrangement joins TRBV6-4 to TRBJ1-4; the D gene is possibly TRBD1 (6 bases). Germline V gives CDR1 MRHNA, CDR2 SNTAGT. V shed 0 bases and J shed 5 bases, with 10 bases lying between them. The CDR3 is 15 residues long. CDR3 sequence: CASSDSTGGNEKLFF. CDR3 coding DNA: TGTGCCAGCAGTGACTCGACCGGGGGCAATGAAAAACTGTTTTTT.